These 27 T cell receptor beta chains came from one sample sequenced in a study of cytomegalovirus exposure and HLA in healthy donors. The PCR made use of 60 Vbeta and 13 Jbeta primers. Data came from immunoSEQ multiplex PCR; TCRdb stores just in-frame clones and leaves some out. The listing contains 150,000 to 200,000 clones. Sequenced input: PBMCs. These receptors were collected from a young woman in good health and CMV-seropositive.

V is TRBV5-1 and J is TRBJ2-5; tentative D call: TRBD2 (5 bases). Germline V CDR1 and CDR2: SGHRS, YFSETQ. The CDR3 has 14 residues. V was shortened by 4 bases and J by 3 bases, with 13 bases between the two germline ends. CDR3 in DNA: TGCGCCAGCAGCATCAACTTCGGGAAAGAGACCCAGTACTTC. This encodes CASSINFGKETQYF. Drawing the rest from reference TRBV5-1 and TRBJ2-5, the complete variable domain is KAGVTQTPRYLIKTRGQQVTLSCSPISGHRSVSWYQQTPGQGLQFLFEYFSETQRNKGNFPGRFSGRQFSNSRSEMNVSTLELGDSALYLCASSINFGKETQYFGPGTRLLVL.

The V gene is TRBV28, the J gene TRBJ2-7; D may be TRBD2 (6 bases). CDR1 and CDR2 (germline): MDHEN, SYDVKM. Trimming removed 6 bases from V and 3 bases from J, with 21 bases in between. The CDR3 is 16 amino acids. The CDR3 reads CASRRIQAEGLYEQYF. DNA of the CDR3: TGTGCCAGCAGGAGAATACAGGCCGAGGGACTCTACGAGCAGTACTTC.

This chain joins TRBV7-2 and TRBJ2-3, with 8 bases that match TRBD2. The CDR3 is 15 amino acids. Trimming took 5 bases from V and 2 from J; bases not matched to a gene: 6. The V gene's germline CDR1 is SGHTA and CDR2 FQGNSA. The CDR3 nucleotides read TGTGCCAGCAGCCCCAGCGGGGGCCTCACAGATACGCAGTATTTT. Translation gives CASSPSGGLTDTQYF.

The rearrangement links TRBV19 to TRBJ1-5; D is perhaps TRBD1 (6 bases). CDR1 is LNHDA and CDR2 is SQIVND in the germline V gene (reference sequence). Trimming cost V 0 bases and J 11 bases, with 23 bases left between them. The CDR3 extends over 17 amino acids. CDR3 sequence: CASSIDSLGHKKIAQHF. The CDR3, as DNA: TGTGCCAGTAGTATAGATTCCTTGGGACACAAAAAGATAGCCCAGCATTTT.

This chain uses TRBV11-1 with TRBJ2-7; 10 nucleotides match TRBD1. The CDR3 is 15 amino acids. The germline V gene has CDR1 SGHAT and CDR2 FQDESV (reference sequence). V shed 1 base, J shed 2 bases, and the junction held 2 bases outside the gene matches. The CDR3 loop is CASSLVGTGAYEQYF. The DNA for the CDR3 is TGTGCCAGCAGCTTAGTAGGGACAGGGGCCTACGAGCAGTACTTC.

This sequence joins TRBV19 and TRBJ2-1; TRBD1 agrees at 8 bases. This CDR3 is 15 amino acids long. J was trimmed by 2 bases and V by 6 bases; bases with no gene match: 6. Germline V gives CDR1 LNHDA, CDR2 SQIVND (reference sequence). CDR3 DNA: TGTGCCAGTAGCCTACAGGGGGAACCCTACAATGAGCAGTTCTTC. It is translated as CASSLQGEPYNEQFF.

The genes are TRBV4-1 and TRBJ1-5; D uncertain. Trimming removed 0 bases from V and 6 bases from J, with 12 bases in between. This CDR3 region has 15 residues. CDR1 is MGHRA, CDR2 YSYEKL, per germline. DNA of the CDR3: TGCGCCAGCAGCCAAGATTTAGGAGAAGGTCAGCCCCAGCATTTT. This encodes CASSQDLGEGQPQHF.

As DNA, the CDR3 is TGCGCCAGCCGGGGGACCCAAGAGACCCAGTACTTC. It yields the protein CASRGTQETQYF. This rearrangement joins TRBV5-1 to TRBJ2-5; the D gene is possibly TRBD2 (6 bases). Germline values: CDR1 SGHRS, CDR2 YFSETQ. Trimming stripped 7 bases from V and 1 base from J, with 8 bases between. This CDR3 spans 12 amino acids.

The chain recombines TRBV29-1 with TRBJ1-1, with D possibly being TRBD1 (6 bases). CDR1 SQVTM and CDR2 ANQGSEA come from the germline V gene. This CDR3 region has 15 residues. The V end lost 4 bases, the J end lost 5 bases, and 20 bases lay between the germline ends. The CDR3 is CSVGGLRGVGTEAFF. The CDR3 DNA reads TGCAGCGTTGGGGGGCTCCGGGGGGTAGGAACTGAAGCTTTCTTT. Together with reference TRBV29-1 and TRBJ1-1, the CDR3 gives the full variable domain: SAVISQKPSRDICQRGTSLTIQCQVDSQVTMMFWYRQQPGQSLTLIATANQGSEATYESGFVIDKFPISRPNLTFSTLTVSNMSPEDSSIYLCSVGGLRGVGTEAFFGQGTRLTVV.

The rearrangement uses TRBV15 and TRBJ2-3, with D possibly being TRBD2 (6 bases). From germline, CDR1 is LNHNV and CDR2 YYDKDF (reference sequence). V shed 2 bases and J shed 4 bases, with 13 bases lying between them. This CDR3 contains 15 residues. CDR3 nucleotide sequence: TGTGCCACCAGCAGAAGTAGCGGTTCCCCAGATACGCAGTATTTT. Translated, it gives CATSRSSGSPDTQYF.

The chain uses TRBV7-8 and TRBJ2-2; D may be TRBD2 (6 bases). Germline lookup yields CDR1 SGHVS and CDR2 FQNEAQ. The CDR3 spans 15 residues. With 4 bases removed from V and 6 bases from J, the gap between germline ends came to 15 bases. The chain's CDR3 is CASSYSWGDSGELFF. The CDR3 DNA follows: TGTGCCAGCAGCTATTCGTGGGGGGATTCCGGGGAGCTGTTTTTT.

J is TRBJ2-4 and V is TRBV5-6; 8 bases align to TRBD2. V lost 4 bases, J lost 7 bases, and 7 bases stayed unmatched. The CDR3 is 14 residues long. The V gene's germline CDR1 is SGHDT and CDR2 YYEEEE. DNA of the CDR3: TGTGCCAGCAGCGCCGATTTAGCGGGGAACATTCAGTACTTC. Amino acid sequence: CASSADLAGNIQYF.

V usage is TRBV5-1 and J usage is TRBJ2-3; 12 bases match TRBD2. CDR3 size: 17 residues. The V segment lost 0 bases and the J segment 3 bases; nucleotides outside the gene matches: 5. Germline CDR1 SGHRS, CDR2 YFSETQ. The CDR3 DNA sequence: TGCGCCAGCAGCTTGGGACTAGCGGGGGTTGGGACAGATACGCAGTATTTT. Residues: CASSLGLAGVGTDTQYF.

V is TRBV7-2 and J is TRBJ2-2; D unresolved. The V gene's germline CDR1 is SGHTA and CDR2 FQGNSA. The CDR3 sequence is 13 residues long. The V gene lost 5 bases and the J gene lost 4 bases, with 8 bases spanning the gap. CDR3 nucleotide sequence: TGTGCCAGCAGCGAACAGAGCACCGGGGAGCTGTTTTTT. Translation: CASSEQSTGELFF.

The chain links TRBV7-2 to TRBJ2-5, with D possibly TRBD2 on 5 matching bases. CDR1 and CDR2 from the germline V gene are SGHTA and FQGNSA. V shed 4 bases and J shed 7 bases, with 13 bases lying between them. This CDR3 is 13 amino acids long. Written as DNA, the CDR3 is TGTGCCAGCAGCTGGACCCCGGAGGCGACCCAGTACTTC. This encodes CASSWTPEATQYF.

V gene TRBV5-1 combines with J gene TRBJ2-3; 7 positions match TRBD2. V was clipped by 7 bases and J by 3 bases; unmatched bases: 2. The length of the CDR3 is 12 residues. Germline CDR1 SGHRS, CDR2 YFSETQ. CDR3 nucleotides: TGCGCCAGCGGGGGGGGAACAGATACGCAGTATTTT. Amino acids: CASGGGTDTQYF.

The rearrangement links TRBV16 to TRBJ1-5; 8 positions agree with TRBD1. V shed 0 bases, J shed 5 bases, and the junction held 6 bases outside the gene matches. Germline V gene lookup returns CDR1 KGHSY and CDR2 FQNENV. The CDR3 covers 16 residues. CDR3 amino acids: CASSQSVGQGYQPQHF. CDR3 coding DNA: TGTGCCAGCAGCCAATCTGTCGGACAGGGATATCAGCCCCAGCATTTT.

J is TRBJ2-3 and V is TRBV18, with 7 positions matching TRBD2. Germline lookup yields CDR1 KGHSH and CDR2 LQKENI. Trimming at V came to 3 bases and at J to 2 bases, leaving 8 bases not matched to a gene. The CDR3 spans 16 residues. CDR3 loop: CASSPPGGHHTDTQYF. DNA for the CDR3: TGTGCCAGCTCACCCCCGGGAGGCCATCACACAGATACGCAGTATTTT.

CDR3 sequence (DNA): TGTGCCAGCAGTGGGACAGGGGGAAGCGGCGAGCAGTACTTC. It specifies CASSGTGGSGEQYF. The rearrangement joins TRBV6-1 to TRBJ2-5; 10 bases are a match to TRBD1. The J call may be faulty, since TRBJ2-7 better matches the DNA end. The CDR3 spans 14 residues. The germline gives CDR1 MNHNS, CDR2 SASEGT.

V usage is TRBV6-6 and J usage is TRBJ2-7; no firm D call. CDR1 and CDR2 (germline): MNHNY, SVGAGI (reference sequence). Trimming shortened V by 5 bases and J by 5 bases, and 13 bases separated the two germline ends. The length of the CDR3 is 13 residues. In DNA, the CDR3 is TGTGCCAGCAGTCCCCCGACTTCGAACGAGCAGTACTTC. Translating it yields CASSPPTSNEQYF.

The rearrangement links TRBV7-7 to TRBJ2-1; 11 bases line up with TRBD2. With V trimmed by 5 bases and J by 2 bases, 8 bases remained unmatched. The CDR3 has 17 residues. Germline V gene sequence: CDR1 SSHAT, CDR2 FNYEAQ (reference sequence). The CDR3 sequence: CASSPQMTSGTYNEQFF. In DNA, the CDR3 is TGTGCCAGCAGCCCGCAGATGACTAGCGGGACCTACAATGAGCAGTTCTTC.

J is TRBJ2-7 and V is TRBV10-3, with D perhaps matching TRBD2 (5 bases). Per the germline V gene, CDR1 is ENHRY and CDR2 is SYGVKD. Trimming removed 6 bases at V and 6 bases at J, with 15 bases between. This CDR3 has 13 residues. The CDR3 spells CAIRNLREGEQYF. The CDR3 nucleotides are TGTGCCATCAGAAACTTAAGAGAGGGCGAGCAGTACTTC.

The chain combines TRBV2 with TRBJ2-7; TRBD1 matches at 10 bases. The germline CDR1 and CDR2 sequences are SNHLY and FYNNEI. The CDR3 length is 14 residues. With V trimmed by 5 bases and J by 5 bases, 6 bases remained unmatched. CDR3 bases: TGTGCCAGCAGTCGTCGGACAGGGGGGCACGAGCAGTACTTC. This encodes CASSRRTGGHEQYF.

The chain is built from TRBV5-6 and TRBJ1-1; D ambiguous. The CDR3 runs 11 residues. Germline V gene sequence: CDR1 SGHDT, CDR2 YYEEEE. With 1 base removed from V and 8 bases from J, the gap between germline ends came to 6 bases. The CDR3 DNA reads TGTGCCAGCAGCTTGAGCTCCGAAGCTTTCTTT. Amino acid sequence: CASSLSSEAFF.

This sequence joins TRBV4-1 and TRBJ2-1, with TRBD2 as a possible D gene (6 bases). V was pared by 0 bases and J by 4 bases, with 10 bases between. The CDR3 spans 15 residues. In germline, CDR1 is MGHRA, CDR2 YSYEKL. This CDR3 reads CASSQESGLYNEQFF. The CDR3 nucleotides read TGCGCCAGCAGCCAAGAAAGCGGGTTATACAATGAGCAGTTCTTC.

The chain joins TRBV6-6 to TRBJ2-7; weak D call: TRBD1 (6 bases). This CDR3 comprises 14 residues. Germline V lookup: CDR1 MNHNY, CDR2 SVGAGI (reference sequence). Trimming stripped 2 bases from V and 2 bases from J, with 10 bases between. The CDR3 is CASSYPDSTYEQYF. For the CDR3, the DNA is TGTGCCAGCAGTTACCCGGACAGTACCTACGAGCAGTACTTC.

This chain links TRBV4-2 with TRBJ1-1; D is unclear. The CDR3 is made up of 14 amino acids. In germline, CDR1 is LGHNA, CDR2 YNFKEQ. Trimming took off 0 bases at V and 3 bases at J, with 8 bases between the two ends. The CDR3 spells CASSQDPGDTEAFF. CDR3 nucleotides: TGTGCCAGCAGCCAAGATCCCGGGGACACTGAAGCTTTCTTT.